This TCR beta chain emerged from a study of T cell changes during pregnancy in multiple sclerosis. The method was immunoSEQ multiplex PCR; TCRdb's version includes in-frame clones alone and lacks a portion of them. The table lists tens of thousands of clones, 85% to 90% of them singletons. Germline V gene lookup returns CDR1 MNHEY and CDR2 SVGAGI. The V end was cut by 5 bases, the J end by 3 bases, with 14 bases between. This CDR3 has 15 residues. The chain recombines TRBV6-5 with TRBJ2-1; D is possibly TRBD2 (5 bases). The TCR originated in a female donor in good health, enrolled as a control in a pregnancy study. The starting material was CD4+ T cells from peripheral blood mononuclear cells, obtained in the third trimester of pregnancy. This chain's CDR3 is CASSAPGSSYNEQFF. In DNA form, the CDR3 reads TGTGCCAGCAGTGCCCCGGGGTCTAGCTACAATGAGCAGTTCTTC.